A single sample is the source of the 5 T cell receptor beta chains below, sequenced in a study of T cell responses to AZD1222 COVID-19 vaccine. Repertoires were generated with immunoSEQ multiplex PCR, while TCRdb's copy carries only in-frame clones and drops some. The sample holds about 86,000 clones, approximately 78% seen once. The source material was peripheral blood, sampled on day 0 of AZD1222 vaccination. The source of these receptors is an adult in good health.

The chain uses TRBV14 and TRBJ2-4, with TRBD2 matching over 9 bases. The CDR3 extends over 14 amino acids. After removal of 4 bases from V and 8 bases from J, the junction contained 6 bases not matched to a gene. Germline V CDR1 and CDR2: SGHDN, FVKESK. The CDR3 sequence: CASSLGTSLDIQYF. As DNA, the CDR3 is TGTGCCAGCAGCCTCGGGACTAGCCTGGACATTCAGTACTTC.

As for this clone: This sample also contains other DNA sequences that code for the same CDR3. The rearrangement joins TRBV3-1 (or the pseudogene TRBV3-2) to TRBJ2-7; the D gene is possibly TRBD2 (5 bases). CDR1 LGHDT and CDR2 YNNKEL come from the germline V gene (reference sequence). The CDR3 runs to 13 residues. Trimming took 4 bases from V and 3 from J, leaving 10 bases between them. CDR3 protein: CASSLGRGYEQYF. The CDR3, as DNA: TGTGCCAGCAGCCTGGGCCGGGGCTACGAGCAGTACTTC.

The CDR3 here is CASSAGQQAGEQFF. CDR3 nucleotide sequence: TGCGCCAGCAGCGCGGGACAGCAGGCGGGTGAGCAGTTCTTC. The chain joins TRBV5-1 to TRBJ2-1; D is possibly TRBD1 (7 bases). CDR1 is SGHRS and CDR2 is YFSETQ in the germline V gene. This CDR3 has 14 amino acids. Deletions cut 4 bases from V and 9 bases from J, with 17 bases between.

As regards this clone: At the DNA level, this CDR3 is encoded by other sequences in the same sample as well. The chain has TRBV19 and TRBJ1-1; D ambiguous. Trimming shortened V by 3 bases and J by 2 bases, and 10 bases separated the two germline ends. Germline values: CDR1 LNHDA, CDR2 SQIVND (reference sequence). The CDR3 length is 14 residues. CDR3 DNA: TGTGCCAGTAGTATTCCGTACAGTAACACTGAAGCTTTCTTT. It encodes CASSIPYSNTEAFF. The full variable domain, its missing parts supplied by reference TRBV19 and TRBJ1-1, is DGGITQSPKYLFRKEGQNVTLSCEQNLNHDAMYWYRQDPGQGLRLIYYSQIVNDFQKGDIAEGYSVSREKKESFPLTVTSAQKNPTAFYLCASSIPYSNTEAFFGQGTRLTVV.

The V call is TRBV7-2, the J call TRBJ2-7; no definite D call. The germline CDR1 and CDR2 sequences are SGHTA and FQGNSA. Trimming left V 2 bases short and J 0 bases short, with 11 bases between. The CDR3 loop spans 15 amino acids. The CDR3 protein is CASSLSHSSSYEQYF. CDR3 nucleotide sequence: TGTGCCAGCAGCTTAAGTCACTCCAGCTCCTACGAGCAGTACTTC.